The present T cell receptor (beta chain) was sequenced within a study of early T cells in non-severe SARS-CoV-2 infection. Overall study context: Bulk RNA taken from unsorted whole blood was sequenced, leaving chains unpaired.

One entry per CDR3 protein results from TCRdb running MiXCR on the 5' RACE reads. The sample holds over 30,000 distinct CDR3 sequences; around 4.5% are singletons and the top ten take 5.5% to 6%. V was cut by 7 bases and J by 5 bases, with 14 bases left in between. The germline V gene has CDR1 MNHNY and CDR2 SVGAGI (reference sequence). The CDR3 is 13 residues long. The sample was whole blood. This chain links TRBV6-6 with TRBJ1-1, with D possibly TRBD1 on 5 matching bases. This sequence was found in an adult who was a healthcare worker with PCR-confirmed SARS-CoV-2 infection or an uninfected control (not recorded which). CDR3 residues: CASTEWEGTEAFF. In DNA form, the CDR3 reads TGTGCCAGCACTGAGTGGGAGGGGACTGAAGCTTTCTTT.